The T cell receptor beta chain under discussion was sequenced for a study of immune cell composition in non-small cell lung cancer. Normal lung was sampled as far from the tumour as possible, at least 3 cm. This clone was seen only once. Its antigen is not known. TCRdb's copy holds only in-frame clones and misses some; the assay was immunoSEQ multiplex PCR. This sample yields about 2,200 clones, of which roughly two thirds are seen a single time; 15% belongs to the top ten. General study results and limits: Squamous carcinomas (roughly 80%) more often had tumour-associated clones >0.5% than adenocarcinomas (33%).

Germline V gene lookup returns CDR1 SGHTA and CDR2 FQGNSA. The length of the CDR3 is 15 residues. V lost 1 base and J 6 bases, leaving 15 bases between the germline ends. Sequencing input: non-adjacent lung tissue. The V call is TRBV7-2, the J call TRBJ1-2; tentative D call: TRBD1 (5 bases). This clonotype originated in a human donor with non-small cell lung cancer. DNA of the CDR3: TGTGCCAGCAGCTTAGAGCTGGGGCAGTTGGATGGCTACACCTTC. It specifies CASSLELGQLDGYTF.